What follows describes a single T cell receptor beta chain. A much larger clone differs from this one at a single base, so this may be a read error. From germline, CDR1 is SGHVS and CDR2 FQNEAQ. V was clipped by 2 bases and J by 3 bases; unmatched bases: 14. CDR3 length equals 19 residues. The data were taken from a study of T cell repertoires in cytomegalovirus infection. TCRdb re-called the reads through MiXCR, storing one row per CDR3 protein. The top ten hold about 13% of the sample, which has approximately 400,000 distinct CDR3 sequences, about 33% seen once. This chain uses TRBV7-8 with TRBJ2-1; TRBD2 matches at 9 bases. Specimen: PBMCs. The origin of this receptor is a human donor in good health (CMV status not recorded). Some clones in this sample may be carry-over from other donors' samples. The CDR3 sequence: CASSLTGGGAVSFYNEQFF. The CDR3 DNA follows: TGTGCCAGCAGCTTAACTGGCGGGGGGGCTGTAAGCTTCTACAATGAGCAGTTCTTC.